This entry lists 24 T cell receptor beta chains sequenced from one sample in a study of shared clonotypes between healthy human individuals. Method: immunoSEQ multiplex PCR; TCRdb's copy keeps in-frame clones and lacks some. The sample holds approximately 2.4 million clones, around 95% seen once. The source material was naive CD4+ T cells sorted from blood. Documented subset: CD45RA+ positively selected. These receptors all come from a man aged 18-30 years in good health.

V is TRBV5-1 and J is TRBJ2-1, with no clear D. Germline CDR1 reads SGHRS; CDR2 reads YFSETQ. The CDR3 has 15 amino acids. V lost 4 bases and J lost 7, with 18 bases in between. CDR3 protein: CASSKGGPEINEQFF. For the CDR3, the DNA is TGCGCCAGCAGCAAAGGCGGACCCGAGATAAATGAGCAGTTCTTC.

The V and J genes are TRBV28 and TRBJ2-7; 7 bases fit TRBD1. Germline V gene lookup returns CDR1 MDHEN and CDR2 SYDVKM. This CDR3 has 19 amino acids. Trimming at V came to 7 bases and at J to 3 bases, leaving 24 bases not matched to a gene. As DNA, the CDR3 is TGTGCCAGCACATTCGGCGAGACAGGGACCGGTAGGCTCCTCTACGAGCAGTACTTC. It codes for CASTFGETGTGRLLYEQYF.

V usage is TRBV18 and J usage is TRBJ2-3; a possible D gene is TRBD2 (5 bases). Between the trimmed V and J ends, which lost 4 bases and 11 bases, there was a span of 19 bases. Germline V lookup: CDR1 KGHSH, CDR2 LQKENI. The length of the CDR3 is 14 residues. CDR3 protein: CASSQGSPFEGQYF. The CDR3 DNA reads TGTGCCAGCTCACAAGGTTCCCCTTTCGAGGGGCAGTATTTT.

The J gene is TRBJ1-2, the V gene TRBV7-9; D unresolved. CDR1 SEHNR and CDR2 FQNEAQ come from the germline V gene (reference sequence). Trimming pared 1 base from V and 13 bases from J, leaving 13 bases between. The CDR3 runs 12 residues. The CDR3 nucleotides read TGTGCCAGCAGCTTAGAGGGCCTTTCGACCACCTTC. This gives the protein CASSLEGLSTTF.

J is TRBJ2-3 and V is TRBV7-9, with 11 positions matching TRBD2. Germline V gene data show CDR1 as SEHNR and CDR2 as FQNEAQ (reference sequence). This CDR3 has 14 amino acids. Unmatched junction bases numbered 3, after V lost 6 bases and J lost 4 bases. CDR3 amino acids: CASSGLAGPDTQYF. The CDR3 DNA is TGTGCCAGCAGTGGACTAGCGGGTCCAGATACGCAGTATTTT. Full variable domain (missing parts from reference TRBV7-9 and TRBJ2-3): DTGVSQNPRHKITKRGQNVTFRCDPISEHNRLYWYRQTLGQGPEFLTYFQNEAQLEKSRLLSDRFSAERPKGSFSTLEIQRTEQGDSAMYLCASSGLAGPDTQYFGPGTRLTVL.

This sequence joins TRBV2 and TRBJ1-5; D not resolved. The CDR3 loop spans 14 amino acids. Trimming cost V 6 bases and J 4 bases, with 13 bases left between them. From germline, CDR1 is SNHLY and CDR2 FYNNEI. CDR3 in amino acids: CASSPSRWNQPQHF. The DNA of the CDR3 is TGTGCCAGCAGCCCAAGCCGGTGGAATCAGCCCCAGCATTTT.

The chain uses TRBV19 and TRBJ1-1; D remains unclear. There are 13 residues in the CDR3. In germline, CDR1 is LNHDA, CDR2 SQIVND (reference sequence). V dropped 0 bases and J dropped 8 bases, with 10 bases sitting between them. As DNA, the CDR3 is TGTGCCAGTAGTATAGATCCCTCTGGAGAAGCTTTCTTT. Encoded protein: CASSIDPSGEAFF.

V and J are TRBV10-3 and TRBJ2-2; D unclear. Germline V gene sequence: CDR1 ENHRY, CDR2 SYGVKD. The CDR3 runs 12 residues. The V end lost 3 bases, the J end lost 6 bases, and 5 bases lay between the germline ends. CDR3 loop: CAISEWAGELFF. The CDR3 DNA is TGTGCCATCAGTGAATGGGCCGGGGAGCTGTTTTTT.

The gene calls are TRBV9 and TRBJ2-4, with D possibly being TRBD1 (6 bases). CDR1 SGDLS and CDR2 YYNGEE come from the germline V gene. V was shortened by 4 bases and J by 0 bases, with 11 bases between the two germline ends. The CDR3 sequence is 15 residues long. For the CDR3, the DNA is TGTGCCAGCAGCCTAGAGACAGGAGCCAAAAACATTCAGTACTTC. Its translation: CASSLETGAKNIQYF.

This clone was recorded once. The rearrangement links TRBV19 to TRBJ1-3; D may be TRBD1 (5 bases). This CDR3 contains 14 residues. Trimming removed 5 bases from V and 4 bases from J, with 12 bases in between. Germline values: CDR1 LNHDA, CDR2 SQIVND (reference sequence). The CDR3 region has the DNA TGTGCCAGTAGTGGCGGGGGGTACGGAAACACCATATATTTT. It specifies CASSGGGYGNTIYF.

The chain recombines TRBV2 with TRBJ2-7; 9 bases are shared with TRBD1. Germline V gene sequence: CDR1 SNHLY, CDR2 FYNNEI. The V segment lost 8 bases and the J segment 0 bases; nucleotides outside the gene matches: 8. CDR3 size: 15 residues. CDR3 protein: CASQPTGGPSYEQYF. The CDR3 DNA sequence: TGTGCCAGCCAACCCACAGGGGGCCCCTCCTACGAGCAGTACTTC.

In regard to this clone: Other DNA sequences in this specimen translate into the identical CDR3. The chain is built from TRBV7-3 and TRBJ2-3; perhaps TRBD1 as D (5 bases). The V gene lost 1 base and the J gene lost 2 bases, with 7 bases spanning the gap. This CDR3 is built from 14 residues. Germline CDR1 is SGHTA and CDR2 is FQGTGA. CDR3 sequence: CASSLSRDTDTQYF. The CDR3 coding sequence is TGTGCCAGCAGCTTAAGCAGGGACACAGATACGCAGTATTTT.

The chain couples TRBV10-3 to TRBJ1-4, with D uncertain. The CDR3 runs 16 residues. CDR1 and CDR2 (germline): ENHRY, SYGVKD. Trimming removed 6 bases from V and 3 bases from J, with 17 bases in between. CDR3 coding DNA: TGTGCCATCAGCGACACATGGGATCCGGCTAATGAAAAACTGTTTTTT. Translation gives CAISDTWDPANEKLFF.

In the case of this clone: The sample holds other DNA sequences that translate to the same CDR3. CDR3 nucleotide sequence: TGCGCCAGCAGCACGGGACTAGCGGGGGGTTACAATGAGCAGTTCTTC. Its protein product is CASSTGLAGGYNEQFF. This rearrangement joins TRBV5-1 to TRBJ2-1; TRBD2 matches at 15 bases. Germline V lookup: CDR1 SGHRS, CDR2 YFSETQ. This CDR3 contains 16 residues. After removal of 4 bases from V and 4 bases from J, the junction contained 3 bases not matched to a gene.

This chain connects TRBV2 to TRBJ2-3; 12 nucleotides line up with TRBD2. The V segment lost 0 bases and the J segment 1 base; nucleotides outside the gene matches: 2. The CDR3 length is 17 residues. From germline, CDR1 is SNHLY and CDR2 FYNNEI. CDR3 sequence: CASSEATSGRRTDTQYF. CDR3 DNA: TGTGCCAGCAGTGAAGCGACTAGCGGGAGACGCACAGATACGCAGTATTTT.

The chain joins TRBV6-6 to TRBJ2-7, with D uncertain. This CDR3 spans 14 amino acids. CDR1 is MNHNY, CDR2 SVGAGI, per germline (reference sequence). Trimming shortened V by 2 bases and J by 2 bases, and 10 bases separated the two germline ends. The DNA of the CDR3 is TGTGCCAGCAGTTACAGTCAGGTGACCTACGAGCAGTACTTC. As protein: CASSYSQVTYEQYF.

The chain is built from TRBV5-6 and TRBJ1-5; 10 bases agree with TRBD1. Germline V CDR1 and CDR2: SGHDT, YYEEEE. The J segment lost 8 bases and the V segment lost 5 bases, leaving 10 bases of the junction unmatched. The CDR3 has 15 residues. CDR3 sequence reads: CASSSARTGGKPQHF. CDR3 nucleotide sequence: TGTGCCAGCAGTTCAGCCCGGACAGGGGGAAAGCCCCAGCATTTT.

This clone turned up a few times. CDR3 sequence: CAWSPLWDRDCHSNQPQHF. For the CDR3, the DNA is TGTGCCTGGAGCCCACTCTGGGACAGGGACTGTCACAGCAATCAGCCCCAGCATTTT. The chain joins TRBV30 to TRBJ1-5; 9 bases are a match to TRBD1. The CDR3 consists of 19 residues. Germline V lookup: CDR1 GTSNPN, CDR2 SVGIG (reference sequence). J was trimmed by 1 base and V by 3 bases; bases with no gene match: 16.

This sequence joins TRBV29-1 and TRBJ2-1, with 8 bases matching TRBD2. The CDR3 is 13 residues long. The germline V gene has CDR1 SQVTM and CDR2 ANQGSEA. V lost 7 bases and J lost 1; bases outside the gene matches: 3. The DNA for the CDR3 is TGCAGCGGGACTAGCACATCCTACAATGAGCAGTTCTTC. Amino acids: CSGTSTSYNEQFF.

This clone was counted a single time. The chain has TRBV6-1 and TRBJ2-7; D might be TRBD2 (5 bases). CDR1 is MNHNS, CDR2 SASEGT, per germline. V lost 5 bases to trimming and J lost 4 bases, with 12 bases between them. This CDR3 contains 13 residues. The CDR3 DNA sequence: TGTGCCAGCAGTTGGGAGCCCGGGTACGAGCAGTACTTC. This encodes CASSWEPGYEQYF.

The genes are TRBV5-1 and TRBJ2-1; possible D gene TRBD2, 6 bases. Germline V gene lookup returns CDR1 SGHRS and CDR2 YFSETQ. The V end lost 0 bases, the J end lost 8 bases, and 12 bases lay between the germline ends. This CDR3 comprises 14 residues. The CDR3 nucleotides are TGCGCCAGCAGCTTGGTAAGGTCGGGGGATGAGCAGTTCTTC. It codes for CASSLVRSGDEQFF.

The chain is built from TRBV2 and TRBJ2-1; D possibly corresponds to TRBD1 (5 bases). Trimming shortened V by 4 bases and J by 4 bases, and 14 bases separated the two germline ends. From germline, CDR1 is SNHLY and CDR2 FYNNEI. The CDR3 contains 15 residues. The CDR3 coding sequence is TGTGCCAGCAGTGTTTTCGACAGTTTTTACAATGAGCAGTTCTTC. Translated: CASSVFDSFYNEQFF. The whole variable domain, remainder taken from reference TRBV2 and TRBJ2-1, is EPEVTQTPSHQVTQMGQEVILRCVPISNHLYFYWYRQILGQKVEFLVSFYNNEISEKSEIFDDQFSVERPDGSNFTLKIRSTKLEDSAMYFCASSVFDSFYNEQFFGPGTRLTVL.

The chain is built from TRBV19 and TRBJ2-7; no clear D. Germline CDR1 reads LNHDA; CDR2 reads SQIVND (reference sequence). The CDR3 has 15 amino acids. The ends were cut back, 3 bases at V and 3 bases at J, with 15 bases in the middle. As DNA, the CDR3 is TGTGCCAGTAGTATCCCCGGCAGCCTGTACTACGAGCAGTACTTC. Translated, it gives CASSIPGSLYYEQYF. The full variable domain, its missing parts supplied by reference TRBV19 and TRBJ2-7, is DGGITQSPKYLFRKEGQNVTLSCEQNLNHDAMYWYRQDPGQGLRLIYYSQIVNDFQKGDIAEGYSVSREKKESFPLTVTSAQKNPTAFYLCASSIPGSLYYEQYFGPGTRLTVT.

This CDR3 is CASEDGSSYNEQFF. The CDR3 nucleotides read TGTGCCAGCGAGGACGGAAGCTCCTACAATGAGCAGTTCTTC. The chain is built from TRBV25-1 and TRBJ2-1; D is unclear. V gave up 8 bases and J gave up 0 bases, with 11 bases separating them. CDR3 length equals 14 residues. Germline CDR1 reads MGHDK; CDR2 reads SYGVNS.